This record concerns one T cell receptor beta chain sequence. The sample holds other DNA sequences that translate to the same CDR3. CDR1 LGHDT and CDR2 YNNKEL come from the germline V gene (reference sequence). The CDR3 runs to 14 residues. The V and J ends lost 2 bases and 3 bases, in that order; junction bases with no gene match: 3. This sample is part of a study of Ad26.COV2.S vaccination and SARS-CoV-2 variants. Study background: Intramuscularly, Ad26.COV2.S was given either once or twice, 56 days apart.

The repertoire was sequenced with immunoSEQ multiplex PCR; TCRdb's copy has only in-frame clones and lacks some. The data contain fewer than 900,000 clones, roughly 90% of them seen just once; the ten biggest clones take up nearly 1.5%. Treatment here: roughly 18 received Ad26.COV2.S at low or high dose, single or two shots; 5 received placebo; per-sample allocation not given. Collection of samples fell on day 63 after the first vaccine or placebo injection. What was given as vaccine was an Ad26 vector encoding Wuhan-strain SARS-CoV-2 spike. The chain carries TRBV3-1 (or the pseudogene TRBV3-2) and TRBJ2-7; TRBD2 matches 8 bases. Here the sequenced sample was peripheral blood, taken in a trial of Ad26.COV2.S vaccine versus placebo. The sequence was collected from a person aged 18 to 65 who received the Ad26.COV2.S COVID-19 vaccine or a placebo. CDR3 in DNA: TGTGCCAGCAGCCAAAGGGGACTAGACTACGAGCAGTACTTC. It encodes CASSQRGLDYEQYF.